These T cell receptor beta chains were read from a single sample in a study of T-cell memory formation after mild COVID-19. TCRdb passed the 5' RACE reads through MiXCR, listing each CDR3 protein once. The profile shows under 600,000 distinct CDR3 sequences, roughly 21% of them singletons. Input material: PBMCs or a T cell subset sorted from them (not recorded which). These receptors originate from an adult woman who had mild COVID-19 (a few samples of this study predate the infection). Cell type and time point are not known. Both conserved end residues are part of each CDR3. The D gene is left open where the match is weak. Size is omitted from some rows. Given values are once, few, many or a class for expanded clones.

D | J | V | size | DNA | CDR3
TRBD2 | TRBJ2-1 | TRBV20-1 | - | TGCAGTGCTAGGGGGACTAGCGGCAATGAGCAGTTCTTC | CSARGTSGNEQFF
- | TRBJ2-1 | TRBV4-1 | - | TGCGCCAGCAGCCAAGCCCTCCCTAGCTCCTACAATGAGCAGTTCTTC | CASSQALPSSYNEQFF
- | TRBJ2-3 | TRBV7-9 | - | TGTGCCAGCAGCTTAGGGGACGGCCGGGATACGCAGTATTTT | CASSLGDGRDTQYF
TRBD2 | TRBJ2-5 | TRBV12-3/TRBV12-4 | - | TGTGCCAGCAGTTCAGGGACTAGCGGGGGGGTCTGGGAGACCCAGTACTTC | CASSSGTSGGVWETQYF
TRBD1 | TRBJ1-1 | TRBV5-1 | few | TGCGCCAGCAGCTGGGACAGGGAGTACCTGCGAGCTTTCTTT | CASSWDREYLRAFF
TRBD2 | TRBJ2-1 | TRBV5-1 | - | TGCGCCAGCAGCCCGAGCGGGACCTCCTACAATGAGCAGTTCTTC | CASSPSGTSYNEQFF
- | TRBJ2-3 | TRBV5-1 | few | TGCGCCAGCAGCTCTGTCGAGTACTCCGCCATCGGGGATACGCAGTATTTT | CASSSVEYSAIGDTQYF
- | TRBJ1-3 | TRBV12-3/TRBV12-4 | - | TGTGCCAGCAGTTTAGAATCTGGGACTGGAAACACCATATATTTT | CASSLESGTGNTIYF
- | TRBJ2-7 | TRBV27 | few | TGTGCCAGCAGCACCGAAAGCGCCACGAGCTCCTACGAGCAGTACTTC | CASSTESATSSYEQYF
- | TRBJ2-4 | TRBV4-1 | - | TGCGCCAGCAGCCTGACGTATTTAGCCAAAAACATTCAGTACTTC | CASSLTYLAKNIQYF
- | TRBJ2-7 | TRBV6-2/TRBV6-3 | few | TGTGCCAGCAGCTATGAAGGGGGATACGAGCAGTACTTC | CASSYEGGYEQYF
TRBD1 | TRBJ1-5 | TRBV5-1 | many | TGCGCCAGCAGCTCCGGGACAGACAATCAGCCCCAGCATTTT | CASSSGTDNQPQHF
TRBD2 | TRBJ2-3 | TRBV29-1 | few | TGCAGCGTCCATGGGGTAGCGGGAGGGGATACGCAGTATTTT | CSVHGVAGGDTQYF
TRBD1 | TRBJ1-2 | TRBV7-9 | few | TGTGCCAGCAGCTCCCAACAGGGGTTCGGCTACACCTTC | CASSSQQGFGYTF
TRBD2 | TRBJ2-7 | TRBV4-3 | - | TGCGCCAGCAGCGCCACGGGAGGCTCCTACGAGCAGTACTTC | CASSATGGSYEQYF
- | TRBJ2-7 | TRBV12-3/TRBV12-4 | - | TGTGCCAGCAGTTTAATGGCTAATTACGAGCAGTACTTC | CASSLMANYEQYF
TRBD1 | TRBJ2-7 | TRBV12-5 | few | TGTGCTAGTGGTGGGGGACAGGGAGGCACCTACGAGCAGTACTTC | CASGGGQGGTYEQYF
TRBD2 | TRBJ2-5 | TRBV5-1 | - | TGCGCCAGCAGCGGAGGACTAGCGGGGGCCATAATCCAAGAGACCCAGTACTTC | CASSGGLAGAIIQETQYF
- | TRBJ1-6 | TRBV27 | few | TGTGCCAGCCGTGGGCGGGACTCCTATAATTCACCCCTCCACTTT | CASRGRDSYNSPLHF
TRBD1 | TRBJ2-3 | TRBV4-2 | - | TGTGCCAGCAGCCAGGAGACAGGGGAGTCCGGGGCGACGCAGTATTTT | CASSQETGESGATQYF
- | TRBJ1-2 | TRBV6-6 | - | TGTGCCAGCAGCTTTGGAGGGGGAAACAACTATGGCTACACCTTC | CASSFGGGNNYGYTF
TRBD2 | TRBJ2-2 | TRBV9 | few | TGTGCCAGCAGCGTAGCTGAGGGGGGGACTAGCGGCGGCACCGGGGAGCTGTTTTTT | CASSVAEGGTSGGTGELFF
- | TRBJ2-1 | TRBV7-3 | few | TGTGCCAGCAGCTCCGGAAACAGGGGACTTTACAATGAGCAGTTCTTC | CASSSGNRGLYNEQFF
- | TRBJ2-7 | TRBV11-2 | - | TGTGCCAGCAGCCGAGGGGTTTCGGCCTACGAGCAGTACTTC | CASSRGVSAYEQYF
- | TRBJ2-5 | TRBV15 | few | TGTGCCACCAGCAGAGAACGGGGGGCCGTGGAGACCCAGTACTTC | CATSRERGAVETQYF
- | TRBJ2-7 | TRBV5-6 | - | TGTGCCAGCAGCAAGGGACAAAGCGAGCAGTACTTC | CASSKGQSEQYF
TRBD1 | TRBJ2-5 | TRBV15 | - | TGTGCCACCAGCAGAGATCGGGGCCGGGACAGGTGGGAGACCCAGTACTTC | CATSRDRGRDRWETQYF
TRBD1 | TRBJ2-6 | TRBV6-6 | few | TGTGCCAGCAGTTACGGACAGGGGAACTCTGGGGCCAACGTCCTGACTTTC | CASSYGQGNSGANVLTF
TRBD2 | TRBJ2-1 | TRBV7-2 | few | TGTGCCAGCAGCTTCTCGGGGACTAGCGGGAACAATGAGCAGTTCTTC | CASSFSGTSGNNEQFF
TRBD1 | TRBJ2-1 | TRBV24-1 | - | TGTGCCACCAGTGCTGGAACCGGGACAGGGTTTTACAATGAGCAGTTCTTC | CATSAGTGTGFYNEQFF
- | TRBJ2-1 | TRBV12-3/TRBV12-4 | - | TGTGCCAGCAGTTTACCCCTAGCAACCGAGCAGTTCTTC | CASSLPLATEQFF
- | TRBJ1-5 | TRBV4-1 | - | TGCGCCAGCAGCCAAGATTTAGGGGGGCGCGGAAGCAATCAGCCCCAGCATTTT | CASSQDLGGRGSNQPQHF
- | TRBJ1-4 | TRBV12-3/TRBV12-4 | few | TGTGCCATCACCGGGGACGCTGATGAAAAACTGTTTTTT | CAITGDADEKLFF
TRBD2 | TRBJ2-3 | TRBV20-1 | - | TGCAGTGCCATAAGCGGGGGGGCCCTTACGCAGTATTTT | CSAISGGALTQYF
- | TRBJ2-5 | TRBV3-1 | few | TGTGCCAGCAGCCAGACAGGACTTACGTACCAAGAGACCCAGTACTTC | CASSQTGLTYQETQYF
TRBD2 | TRBJ2-5 | TRBV20-1 | - | TGCAGTGCCATTAGACCGGGGACTAGTGGGGAGACCCAGTACTTC | CSAIRPGTSGETQYF
TRBD2 | TRBJ2-3 | TRBV6-2/TRBV6-3 | few | TGTGCCAGCAGCTCCCCCCCCCGGACTAGCGGCTCAGATACGCAGTATTTT | CASSSPPRTSGSDTQYF
- | TRBJ1-5 | TRBV12-3/TRBV12-4 | - | TGTGCCAGCAGTCCCGTCAATCAGCCCCAGCATTTT | CASSPVNQPQHF
TRBD2 | TRBJ2-1 | TRBV5-1 | few | TGCGCCAGCAGCTCTCCCCCACTAGCGGTTTACAATGAGCAGTTCTTC | CASSSPPLAVYNEQFF
- | TRBJ2-1 | TRBV29-1 | - | TGCAGCGTTGTCAGGAACAATGAGCAGTTCTTC | CSVVRNNEQFF
- | TRBJ2-7 | TRBV5-5 | few | TGTGCCAGCAGCTTGGACGCTTACGAGCAGTACTTC | CASSLDAYEQYF
TRBD1 | TRBJ2-3 | TRBV7-3 | - | TGTGCCAGCAGCGGGACAGGGGGCTCAGATACGCAGTATTTT | CASSGTGGSDTQYF
- | TRBJ1-2 | TRBV20-1 | - | TGCAGTGCTAGTGAGGGAGGAAACTATGGCTACACCTTC | CSASEGGNYGYTF
- | TRBJ1-1 | TRBV3-1 | few | TGTGCCAGCAGCCAAGAATTTACTGATGAAGCTTTCTTT | CASSQEFTDEAFF
TRBD1 | TRBJ1-2 | TRBV29-1 | - | TGCAGCGTTGAAGAACGACAGGGTATTGGCTACACCTTC | CSVEERQGIGYTF